Below, 8 T cell receptor beta chains from the same sample are listed, as sequenced in a study of blood T cell repertoires in COVID-19. Sequencing used immunoSEQ multiplex PCR; TCRdb keeps in-frame clones, though not all of them. The data show more than 150,000 clones, around 86% seen once. Sequencing input: peripheral blood. These receptor sequences come from a man in his sixties with acute or convalescent COVID-19.

The rearrangement uses TRBV7-9 and TRBJ2-7; D perhaps matches TRBD2 (6 bases). CDR3 length: 14 amino acids. Trimming cost V 5 bases and J 3 bases, with 14 bases left between them. Germline loops: CDR1 SEHNR, CDR2 FQNEAQ (reference sequence). CDR3 protein: CASSVGTSDYEQYF. CDR3 nucleotide sequence: TGTGCCAGCAGCGTCGGGACTTCAGACTACGAGCAGTACTTC.

The gene calls are TRBV30 and TRBJ1-1; weak D call: TRBD1 (6 bases). Germline V gene lookup returns CDR1 GTSNPN and CDR2 SVGIG (reference sequence). Between the trimmed V and J ends, which lost 0 bases and 1 base, there was a span of 12 bases. The CDR3 runs to 15 residues. DNA of the CDR3: TGTGCCTGGAGTGTCCTTGGGACAAGGAACACTGAAGCTTTCTTT. Protein product: CAWSVLGTRNTEAFF.

This chain connects TRBV6-6 to TRBJ1-3; TRBD1 matches at 10 bases. Germline trimming cut 5 bases from V and 0 bases from J; bases unmatched to any gene: 13. The CDR3 consists of 19 residues. Per the germline V gene, CDR1 is MNHNY and CDR2 is SVGAGI (reference sequence). The CDR3 sequence is CASSPRDRGFSGSGNTIYF. The DNA of the CDR3 is TGTGCCAGCAGTCCCCGGGACAGGGGTTTTTCGGGCTCTGGAAACACCATATATTTT.

CDR3 sequence (DNA): TGTGCCAGCAGCGTATGGGAGCTTGTGGGGACCGGGAGCTATGGCTACACCTTC. It is translated as CASSVWELVGTGSYGYTF. J is TRBJ1-2 and V is TRBV9, with a possible D match to TRBD1 (5 bases). V dropped 1 base and J dropped 4 bases, with 23 bases sitting between them. In germline, CDR1 is SGDLS, CDR2 YYNGEE. The CDR3 is 18 residues long.

This clone was counted a few times. CDR3: CASSLDGRETDEQFF. In nucleotides, the CDR3 is TGTGCCAGCAGCTTGGACGGGAGGGAGACGGATGAGCAGTTCTTC. The V call is TRBV5-4, the J call TRBJ2-1, with TRBD2 matching 8 bases. The CDR3 sequence is 15 residues long. Germline CDR1 SGHNT, CDR2 YYREEE (reference sequence). V dropped 0 bases and J dropped 8; count of bases not matched to a gene: 7.

This chain connects TRBV27 to TRBJ2-1; D might be TRBD2 (5 bases). The germline V gene encodes CDR1 MNHEY and CDR2 SMNVEV (reference sequence). CDR3 length equals 15 residues. With 6 bases removed from V and 9 bases from J, the gap between germline ends came to 21 bases. The CDR3 bases are TGTGCCAGCAGCCGAACAACTACTAGTTCCGCTGAGCAGTTCTTC. Translation: CASSRTTTSSAEQFF.

The gene calls are TRBV4-1 and TRBJ1-2, with D uncertain. The germline gives CDR1 MGHRA, CDR2 YSYEKL. This CDR3 region has 16 residues. V lost 1 base and J lost 2, with 14 bases in between. CDR3 in amino acids: CASSQGSRGRNYGYTF. DNA for the CDR3: TGCGCCAGCAGCCAAGGCTCGCGAGGTCGCAACTATGGCTACACCTTC.

This rearrangement joins TRBV18 to TRBJ1-2, with TRBD1 matching 9 bases. Germline values: CDR1 KGHSH, CDR2 LQKENI. Trimming removed 5 bases from V and 6 bases from J; junction bases left unmatched: 7. The CDR3 runs to 14 residues. CDR3 bases: TGTGCCAGCTCATCGCTACAGGGGGCCCATGGCTACACCTTC. This encodes CASSSLQGAHGYTF.